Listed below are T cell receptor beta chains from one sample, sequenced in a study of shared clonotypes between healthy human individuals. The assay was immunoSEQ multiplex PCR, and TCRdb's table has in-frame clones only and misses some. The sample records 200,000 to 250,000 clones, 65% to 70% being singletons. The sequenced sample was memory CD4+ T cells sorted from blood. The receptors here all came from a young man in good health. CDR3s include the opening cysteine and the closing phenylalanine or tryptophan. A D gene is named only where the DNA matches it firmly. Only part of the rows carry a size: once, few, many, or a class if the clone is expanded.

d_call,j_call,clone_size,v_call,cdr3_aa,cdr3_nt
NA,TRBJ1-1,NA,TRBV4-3,CASSQVGNTEAFF,TGCGCCAGCAGCCAAGTTGGGAACACTGAAGCTTTCTTT
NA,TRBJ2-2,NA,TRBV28,CASSTRRGHTGELFF,TGTGCCAGCTCAACGCGGCGGGGGCACACCGGGGAGCTGTTTTTT
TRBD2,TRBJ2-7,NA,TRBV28,CASSSGTSGYEQYF,TGTGCCAGCAGCTCCGGGACTAGCGGCTACGAGCAGTACTTC
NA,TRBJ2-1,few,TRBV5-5,CASSGLDLFSYNEQFF,TGTGCCAGCAGCGGATTGGACTTATTCTCCTACAATGAGCAGTTCTTC
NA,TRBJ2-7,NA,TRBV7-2,CASSSTVSSYEQYF,TGTGCCAGCAGCTCGACTGTGAGCTCCTACGAGCAGTACTTC
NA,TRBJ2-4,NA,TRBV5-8,CASSLAGASLLAKNIQYF,TGTGCCAGCAGCTTGGCCGGGGCGTCGCTTCTAGCCAAAAACATTCAGTACTTC
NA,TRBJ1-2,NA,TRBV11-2,CASSLGVGNGYTF,TGTGCCAGCAGCTTAGGGGTGGGTAATGGCTACACCTTC
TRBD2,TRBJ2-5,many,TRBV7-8,CASSASGSGRETQYF,TGTGCCAGCAGCGCTAGCGGGAGTGGTAGAGAGACCCAGTACTTC
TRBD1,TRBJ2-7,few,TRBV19,CASTPGGSLYEQYF,TGTGCCAGTACCCCAGGGGGATCTTTGTACGAGCAGTACTTC
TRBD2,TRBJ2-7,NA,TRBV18,CASSSLAGVRAYEQYF,TGTGCCAGCTCAAGCCTAGCGGGAGTTAGGGCCTACGAGCAGTACTTC
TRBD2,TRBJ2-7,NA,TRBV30,CAWRPSGKYEQYF,TGTGCCTGGAGACCTAGCGGGAAATACGAGCAGTACTTC
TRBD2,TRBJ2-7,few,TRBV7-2,CASSLANTGGFPYEQYF,TGTGCCAGCAGCCTCGCTAATACGGGAGGTTTTCCCTACGAGCAGTACTTC
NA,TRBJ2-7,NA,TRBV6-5,CASSLEGYEQYF,TGTGCCAGCAGTTTAGAGGGGTACGAGCAGTACTTC
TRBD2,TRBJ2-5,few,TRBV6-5,CASSRAGAETQYF,TGTGCCAGCAGCCGGGCGGGAGCTGAGACCCAGTACTTC
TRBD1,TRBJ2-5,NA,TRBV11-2,CASSSTGQGLFRETQYF,TGTGCCAGCAGTTCTACGGGACAGGGGTTATTTCGGGAGACCCAGTACTTC
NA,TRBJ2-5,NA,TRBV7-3,CASSQGGETQYF,TGTGCCAGCAGCCAGGGGGGAGAGACCCAGTACTTC
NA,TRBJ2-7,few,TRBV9,CASSVGTLAEQYF,TGTGCCAGCAGCGTAGGGACTCTTGCCGAGCAGTACTTC
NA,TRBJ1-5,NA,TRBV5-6,CASSLVLGPQPQHF,TGTGCCAGCAGCTTGGTCTTGGGACCCCAGCCCCAGCATTTT
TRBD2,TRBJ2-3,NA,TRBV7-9,CASSPRPILAGGKEDTQYF,TGTGCCAGCAGCCCCCGACCTATACTAGCGGGAGGCAAGGAAGATACGCAGTATTTT
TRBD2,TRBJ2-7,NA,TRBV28,CASSSPTLSGRARNEQYF,TGTGCCAGCAGTTCGCCTACCCTTAGCGGGAGGGCCAGGAACGAGCAGTACTTC
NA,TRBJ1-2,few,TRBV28,CASHRESYGYTF,TGTGCCAGCCACCGTGAATCCTATGGCTACACCTTC
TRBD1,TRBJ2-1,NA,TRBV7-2,CASSGDSSYNEQFF,TGTGCCAGCAGCGGGGACAGTTCCTACAATGAGCAGTTCTTC
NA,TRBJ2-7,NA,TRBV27,CASSLLGDEQYF,TGTGCCAGCAGTTTGCTCGGGGACGAGCAGTACTTC
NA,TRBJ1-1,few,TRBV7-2,CASSLATGLGAFF,TGTGCCAGCAGCTTAGCAACAGGGCTCGGGGCTTTCTTT